This T cell receptor beta chain was obtained from a study of CD8 T cells in ankylosing spondylitis. Overall study findings and caveats: Ankylosing spondylitis blood seemed to carry a telltale TCR beta motif made of under ten highly homologous variants.

The germline V and J ends were trimmed by 5 bases and 0 bases, with 10 bases remaining between them. Germline CDR1 reads MGHRA; CDR2 reads YSYEKL. The CDR3 totals 14 residues. Remarks on this clonotype: Antigen unknown.

5'-RACE, quantitative and with molecular barcodes, yielded the TCR beta libraries. TCRdb reanalysed the 5' RACE reads using MiXCR and keeps one entry per CDR3 protein. The data hold about 800,000 distinct CDR3 sequences, with 10% to 15% observed a single time. The clonotype was recovered from a male donor with ankylosing spondylitis. Sequenced sample: blood, either unsorted or a sorted T cell fraction (not recorded which). The chain links TRBV4-1 to TRBJ1-2; maybe TRBD1 (5 bases). The CDR3 loop is CASSVDRANYGYTF. CDR3 DNA sequence: TGCGCCAGCAGCGTCGACAGAGCTAACTATGGCTACACCTTC.